The rows below give T cell receptor beta chains drawn from one sample of a study of blood T cells in healthy people across ages. TCRdb re-called the 5' RACE reads through MiXCR, storing one row per CDR3 protein. The sample includes fewer than 600,000 distinct CDR3 sequences, about 25% of them seen just once. These data also featured in a second study, about T cells of mothers and their children.

Sequencing input: blood. The receptors derive from a boy aged 2 to 10 in good health. Both conserved end residues are part of each CDR3. Fields, in order: J gene, clone size, D gene, V gene, CDR3 DNA, CDR3 protein. D genes are given only for firm matches. Rows give clone size only sometimes, using once, few, many, or a class for an expanded clone.

TRBJ2-2 NA NA TRBV6-5 TGTGCCAGCAGCAGGGGGGACGGGGAGCTGTTTTTT CASSRGDGELFF
TRBJ2-2 few NA TRBV6-2/TRBV6-3 TGTGCCAGCAGTTTAACGGTCGGGGAGCTGTTTTTT CASSLTVGELFF
TRBJ1-4 NA NA TRBV7-2 TGTGCCAGCAGCTTAGCGCCGGGGGCGTGGGAAAAACTGTTTTTT CASSLAPGAWEKLFF
TRBJ2-7 many NA TRBV29-1 TGCAGCGTTGATAAGGGGGACGAGCAGTACTTC CSVDKGDEQYF
TRBJ2-5 NA TRBD2 TRBV7-3 TGTGCCAGCAGTCAAAGCGGGGGGGCCTGGGAGACCCAGTACTTC CASSQSGGAWETQYF
TRBJ2-1 NA TRBD2 TRBV15 TGTGCCACCAACAGGGGGACTAGCGGGAGCAATGAGCAGTTCTTC CATNRGTSGSNEQFF
TRBJ1-5 NA TRBD1 TRBV20-1 TGCAGTGCTGCAGACAGGGGCAGAGATCAGCCCCAGCATTTT CSAADRGRDQPQHF
TRBJ1-3 NA NA TRBV9 TGTGCCGGCAGCGAGGGGACAATTGGAAACACCATATATTTT CAGSEGTIGNTIYF
TRBJ1-2 NA NA TRBV6-5 TGTGCCAGCACTCAACCAGGACGGGGGGTCTATGGCTACACCTTC CASTQPGRGVYGYTF
TRBJ2-6 few NA TRBV13 TGTGCCAGCAGCCTAGGGAACGGTCCAAAAGTCCTGACTTTC CASSLGNGPKVLTF
TRBJ1-2 NA NA TRBV20-1 TGCAGTGCTAGAGATTCATGGGGGTATGGCTACACCTTC CSARDSWGYGYTF
TRBJ1-2 NA NA TRBV2 TGTGCCAGCAGTGAGGGGTACGACTATGGCTACACCTTC CASSEGYDYGYTF
TRBJ2-1 NA NA TRBV10-3 TGTGCCATCAGTGGGGGCGAGGGGTCAAATGAGCAGTTCTTC CAISGGEGSNEQFF
TRBJ1-2 few TRBD1 TRBV20-1 TGCAGTGCTAGGGTACAGGGGGCCGGTGCTAACTATGGCTACACCTTC CSARVQGAGANYGYTF
TRBJ2-1 NA NA TRBV29-1 TGCAGCGCTGGGGGGGGCGTCGATGAGCAGTTCTTC CSAGGGVDEQFF
TRBJ1-2 NA NA TRBV6-1 TGTGCCAGAGGGGGGGGGCCGCGGGGCTACACCTTC CARGGGPRGYTF
TRBJ2-1 NA TRBD2 TRBV7-2 TGTGCCAGCAGCTTGAGGGGAGCTAGCGGGTCGGGCTCCTACAATGAGCAGTTCTTC CASSLRGASGSGSYNEQFF
TRBJ2-3 NA NA TRBV7-2 TGTGCCAGCAGCCGGCTTGGGCTAGATACGCAGTATTTT CASSRLGLDTQYF
TRBJ2-7 NA NA TRBV30 TGTGCCTGGAGTCCTGGGACCGACAGCTCCTACGAGCAGTACTTC CAWSPGTDSSYEQYF
TRBJ2-5 few NA TRBV21-1 TGTGCCAGCAGAATTTGGGCAATTACCACAGGGGACGAGACCCAGTACTTC CASRIWAITTGDETQYF
TRBJ1-2 NA TRBD1 TRBV10-2 TGCGCCGCAGACAGGGGTCACTATGGCTACACCTTC CAADRGHYGYTF
TRBJ2-5 many TRBD2 TRBV10-3 TGTGCCATCAAGAGAGCGGGAACTACCCAAGAGACCCAGTACTTC CAIKRAGTTQETQYF
TRBJ2-7 NA NA TRBV7-9 TGTGCCAGCAGCGCTCAATCGGTCGACGAGCAGTACTTC CASSAQSVDEQYF
TRBJ2-3 NA NA TRBV9 TGTGCCAGCAGCGCTACTAGACCAGATACGCAGTATTTT CASSATRPDTQYF
TRBJ2-7 few TRBD1 TRBV7-9 TGTGCCAGCAGCTCCCTCCCGGGACAGGGTTTTGGCGAGCAGTACTTC CASSSLPGQGFGEQYF
TRBJ1-1 NA NA TRBV7-9 TGTGCCAGCAGCTTAAAGGGGAGAGACACTGAAGCTTTCTTT CASSLKGRDTEAFF
TRBJ2-1 NA NA TRBV20-1 TGCAGTGCTCCCTCGGGACGGGACTACAATGAGCAGTTCTTC CSAPSGRDYNEQFF
TRBJ2-7 few TRBD1 TRBV4-2 TGTGCCAGCAGCCAAGTGGGCAGGGGGTTATCGAGCTCCTACGAGCAGTACTTC CASSQVGRGLSSSYEQYF
TRBJ1-1 few NA TRBV6-1 TGTGCCAGCAGAACGGGGCGGGGGGGCGGTATCGTGAACACTGAAGCTTTCTTT CASRTGRGGGIVNTEAFF
TRBJ2-7 NA NA TRBV4-3 TGCGCCAGCAGCCAAGGCGGGGCAGCCGGACAGTACTTC CASSQGGAAGQYF
TRBJ1-2 NA NA TRBV4-3 TGCGCCAGCAGCCCGTCTGGACGGTCTAACTATGGCTACACCTTC CASSPSGRSNYGYTF
TRBJ2-2 NA TRBD1 TRBV6-2/TRBV6-3 TGTGCCAGCAAATGGACAGGCCCGAACACCGGGGAGCTGTTTTTT CASKWTGPNTGELFF
TRBJ2-5 few TRBD2 TRBV20-1 TGCAGTGCTACAGCGGGAGGGATTCAAGAGACCCAGTACTTC CSATAGGIQETQYF
TRBJ1-1 NA TRBD1 TRBV20-1 TGCAGTGCAGGGGGCCGGACGAACACTGAAGCTTTCTTT CSAGGRTNTEAFF
TRBJ1-4 few TRBD1 TRBV2 TGTGCCAGTAGCCTTCAGGGGGCTCTGCGAGAAAAACTGTTTTTT CASSLQGALREKLFF
TRBJ2-3 few TRBD2 TRBV12-3/TRBV12-4 TGTGCCAGCAGACTAGGACTAGCCGCCCTAGCAGATACGCAGTATTTT CASRLGLAALADTQYF
TRBJ2-5 NA NA TRBV12-3/TRBV12-4 TGTGCCAGCAGTCGCGGGATCATCGGGGAGACCCAGTACTTC CASSRGIIGETQYF
TRBJ2-5 many NA TRBV4-3 TGCGCCAGCAGCCAAGAAAACGGCGGGATGGAGACCCAGTACTTC CASSQENGGMETQYF
TRBJ2-6 NA NA TRBV5-5 TGTGCCAGCAGCTTGCCGGGAACTGGGGCCAACGTCCTGACTTTC CASSLPGTGANVLTF
TRBJ2-4 few NA TRBV5-1 TGCGCCGGCAGCTTGGAAGGGGAAAGGGGCATTCAGTACTTC CAGSLEGERGIQYF
TRBJ2-5 NA TRBD1 TRBV20-1 TGCAGTGCAACAGAGGGGGCCCGGACCCAGTACTTC CSATEGARTQYF
TRBJ1-2 NA TRBD1 TRBV3-1 TGTGCCAACAGCAACCGGGACAGGGAGGGTTATGGCTACACCTTC CANSNRDREGYGYTF
TRBJ2-5 many TRBD2 TRBV18 TGTGCCAGCTACGGACTAGCGGGGCTCACGTACTTC CASYGLAGLTYF
TRBJ2-5 many NA TRBV7-2 TGTGCCAGCAGCTTCGCTAATGGGGGAGAGACCCAGTACTTC CASSFANGGETQYF
TRBJ1-5 NA NA TRBV21-1 TGTGCCAGCAGCCCCCCGGGGGATAGCAATCAGCCCCAGCATTTT CASSPPGDSNQPQHF
TRBJ2-6 few TRBD2 TRBV5-1 TGCGCCAGCAGCTTCGGGGGGGCGTACTCTGGGGCCAACGTCCTGACTTTC CASSFGGAYSGANVLTF
TRBJ2-1 NA TRBD2 TRBV20-1 TGCAGTGCTAGGTTAGCGGGCCCTTACAATGAGCAGTTCTTC CSARLAGPYNEQFF
TRBJ2-7 few TRBD2 TRBV18 TGTGCCAGCTCACCCCTAGCGGGAGGATCTTCCTACGAGCAGTACTTC CASSPLAGGSSYEQYF
TRBJ2-5 few NA TRBV10-3 TGTGCCATCAGCCAGAGGGCCCCAGAGACCCAGTACTTC CAISQRAPETQYF
TRBJ1-5 NA NA TRBV12-3/TRBV12-4 TGTGCCAGCAGTTTAGCGCTGTGGCGTACTCAGCCCCAGCATTTT CASSLALWRTQPQHF
TRBJ2-7 NA NA TRBV6-5 TGTGCCAGCAGCCACAGGGACGAGCAGTACTTC CASSHRDEQYF
TRBJ2-5 NA NA TRBV27 TGTGCCAGCAGTCCTGTGCCCGGCAGGACGGAGACCCAGTACTTC CASSPVPGRTETQYF
TRBJ2-1 few TRBD2 TRBV4-3 TGCGCCAGTAGCGGGAGTCGAAGCTCCTACAATGAGCAGTTCTTC CASSGSRSSYNEQFF